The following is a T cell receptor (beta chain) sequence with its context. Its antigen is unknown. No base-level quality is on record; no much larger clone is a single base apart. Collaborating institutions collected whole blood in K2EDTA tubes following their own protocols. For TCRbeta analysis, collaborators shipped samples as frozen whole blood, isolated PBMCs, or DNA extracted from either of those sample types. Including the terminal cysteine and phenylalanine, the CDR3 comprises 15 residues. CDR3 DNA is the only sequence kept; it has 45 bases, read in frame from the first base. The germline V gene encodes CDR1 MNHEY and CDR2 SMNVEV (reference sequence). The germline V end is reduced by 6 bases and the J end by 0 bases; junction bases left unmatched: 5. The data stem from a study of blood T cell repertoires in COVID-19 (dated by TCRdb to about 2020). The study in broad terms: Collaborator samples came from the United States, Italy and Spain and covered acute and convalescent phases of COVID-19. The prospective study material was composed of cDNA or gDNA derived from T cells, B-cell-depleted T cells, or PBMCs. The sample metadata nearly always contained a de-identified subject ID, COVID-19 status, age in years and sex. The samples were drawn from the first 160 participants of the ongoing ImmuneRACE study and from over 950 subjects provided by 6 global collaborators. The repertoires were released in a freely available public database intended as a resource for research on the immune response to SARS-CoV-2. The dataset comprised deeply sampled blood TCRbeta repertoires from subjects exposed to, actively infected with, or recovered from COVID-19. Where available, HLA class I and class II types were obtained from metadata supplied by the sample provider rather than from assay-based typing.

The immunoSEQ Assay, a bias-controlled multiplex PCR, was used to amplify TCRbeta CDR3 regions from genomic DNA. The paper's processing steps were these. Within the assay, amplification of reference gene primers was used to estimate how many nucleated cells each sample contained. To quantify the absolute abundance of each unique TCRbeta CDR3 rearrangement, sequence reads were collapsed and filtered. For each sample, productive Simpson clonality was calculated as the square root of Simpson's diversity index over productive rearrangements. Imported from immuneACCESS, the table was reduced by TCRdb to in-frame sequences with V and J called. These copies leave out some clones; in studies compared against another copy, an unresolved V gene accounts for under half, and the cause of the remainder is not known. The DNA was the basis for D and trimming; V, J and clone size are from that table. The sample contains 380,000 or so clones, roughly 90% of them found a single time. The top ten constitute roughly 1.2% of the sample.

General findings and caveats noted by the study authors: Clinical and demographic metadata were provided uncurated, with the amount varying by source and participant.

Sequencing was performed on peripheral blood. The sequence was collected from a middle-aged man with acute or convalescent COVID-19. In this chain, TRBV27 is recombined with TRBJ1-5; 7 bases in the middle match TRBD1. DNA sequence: TGTGCCAGCAGGTTCCAGGGGGATAGCAATCAGCCCCAGCATTTT. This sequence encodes CASRFQGDSNQPQHF.